The T cell receptor (beta chain) under discussion was sequenced for a study of T-cell memory formation after mild COVID-19. Notes on the study in general: Contracting CD4+ clones lay largely in CM and EM, with CD8+ ones residing in EMRA. Pre-infection memory carried some responding clones, suggesting that cross-reactive memory joined.

V dropped 3 bases and J dropped 1; count of bases not matched to a gene: 13. Germline CDR1 is DFQATT and CDR2 is SNEGSKA (reference sequence). The CDR3 length is 18 residues. 5'RACE primed from the constant segment yielded TCR alpha and TCR beta cDNA libraries bearing sample barcodes and UMIs. One entry per CDR3 protein results from TCRdb running MiXCR on the 5' RACE reads. Among 470,000 or so distinct CDR3 sequences, around a quarter were seen once, and the ten largest hold around 13%. On this clonotype itself: Its antigen is undetermined.

The V gene is TRBV20-1, the J gene TRBJ2-5, with 11 bases lining up with TRBD2. The sample comprised PBMCs or a T cell subset sorted from them (not recorded which). This receptor was obtained from an adult woman who had mild COVID-19 (a few samples of this study predate the infection). Cell type and time point are not known. The CDR3 reads CSARGLAVPQSFQETQYF. CDR3 in DNA: TGCAGTGCTAGGGGACTAGCGGTTCCCCAATCTTTCCAAGAGACCCAGTACTTC.